The next 11 T cell receptor beta chains were all read from a single sample in a study of blood T cell repertoires in COVID-19. Only in-frame clones appear in the TCRdb table, and some are missing; sequencing was by immunoSEQ multiplex PCR. Here the sample spans about 480,000 clones, 75% to 90% being singletons. The specimen was peripheral blood. The receptors shown here come from a man younger than 35 with COVID-19, enrolled during active disease.

This clone occurred once. The chain recombines TRBV25-1 with TRBJ2-2, with TRBD2 as a possible D gene (6 bases). The CDR3 is 16 amino acids. CDR1 is MGHDK, CDR2 SYGVNS, per germline. Deletions cut 3 bases from V and 3 bases from J, with 14 bases between. This CDR3 reads CASSDSRGRYTGELFF. The CDR3 DNA reads TGTGCCAGCAGTGATTCCCGGGGGAGGTACACCGGGGAGCTGTTTTTT.

The gene calls are TRBV2 and TRBJ1-1; TRBD1 agrees at 8 bases. CDR1 SNHLY and CDR2 FYNNEI come from the germline V gene. This CDR3 has 14 residues. The ends lost 8 bases at V and 3 bases at J; junction bases unmatched: 8. CDR3 sequence reads: CASHKQGGDTEAFF. The CDR3 DNA reads as TGTGCCAGCCATAAACAGGGGGGGGACACTGAAGCTTTCTTT.

For this clone: No conserved phenylalanine or tryptophan ends this CDR3, so it is likely a read error. Because the CDR3's place on the DNA is in doubt, the DNA is left out and the CDR3 is given as listed by TCRdb. The rearrangement joins TRBV5-6 to TRBJ1-2; TRBD1 is taken as the D call from the table, unchecked against the DNA. Germline V gene sequence: CDR1 SGHDT, CDR2 YYEEEE. The CDR3 spans 10 residues, counting both ends. The CDR3 sequence: CASSFWTAHL.

This CDR3 is CASNVPRIGCYEQYF. CDR3 coding DNA: TGTGCCAGCAACGTTCCCCGGATCGGGTGCTACGAGCAGTACTTC. The rearrangement uses TRBV11-3 and TRBJ2-7; no definite D call. The CDR3 length is 15 residues. V lost 7 bases, J lost 3 bases, and 19 bases lay in between. Germline CDR1 reads SGHNT; CDR2 reads YENEEA.

V is TRBV7-9 and J is TRBJ2-5; 9 positions match TRBD1. From germline, CDR1 is SEHNR and CDR2 FQNEAQ (reference sequence). J lost 4 bases, V lost 4 bases, and 4 bases had no gene match. This CDR3 has 14 amino acids. CDR3 protein: CASSWPGQGETQYF. Written as DNA, the CDR3 is TGTGCCAGCAGCTGGCCGGGACAGGGAGAGACCCAGTACTTC.

The rearrangement uses TRBV7-6 and TRBJ2-2, with D possibly matching TRBD2 (6 bases). The CDR3 is made up of 14 amino acids. The V gene's germline CDR1 is SGHVS and CDR2 FNYEAQ. The V and J ends lost 1 base and 5 bases respectively, with 8 bases between them. The CDR3 DNA reads as TGTGCCAGCAGCTTAGATGGGGGGACCGGGGAGCTGTTTTTT. Encoded protein: CASSLDGGTGELFF. Full variable domain (remainder filled in from reference TRBV7-6 and TRBJ2-2): GAGVSQSPRYKVTKRGQDVALRCDPISGHVSLYWYRQALGQGPEFLTYFNYEAQQDKSGLPNDRFSAERPEGSISTLTIQRTEQRDSAMYRCASSLDGGTGELFFGEGSRLTVL.

This clone was counted a few times. The rearrangement uses TRBV2 and TRBJ2-2; 8 bases match TRBD1. Germline V gene lookup returns CDR1 SNHLY and CDR2 FYNNEI. There are 15 residues in the CDR3. Germline trimming cut 2 bases from V and 3 bases from J; bases unmatched to any gene: 2. The CDR3, as DNA: TGTGCCAGCAGTGAACAGGGGGCGGACACCGGGGAGCTGTTTTTT. Amino acid sequence: CASSEQGADTGELFF.

This CDR3 reads CASSGIGNSNQPQHF. DNA of the CDR3: TGCGCCAGCAGCGGGATTGGGAATAGCAATCAGCCCCAGCATTTT. The chain joins TRBV10-2 to TRBJ1-5; D unresolved. Trimming removed 6 bases from V and 0 bases from J, with 12 bases in between. Germline V lookup: CDR1 WSHSY, CDR2 SAAADI. This CDR3 spans 15 amino acids.

This chain links TRBV21-1 with TRBJ1-2. TRBV21-1 is given as a pseudogene. This CDR3 has 17 residues. Here the CDR3 DNA reads TGTGCCAGCAGCAATTTCCCATTTAAGCGGGGAATCTATGGCTACACCTTC. Its translation is CASSNFPFKRGIYGYTF.

The V and J genes are TRBV29-1 and TRBJ1-2, with a tentative D call TRBD1 (6 bases). V lost 5 bases and J lost 6, with 10 bases in between. Germline-derived CDR1 and CDR2 are SQVTM and ANQGSEA. The CDR3 covers 11 residues. CDR3 residues: CSVRTADGYTF. The CDR3, as DNA: TGCAGCGTTAGGACAGCCGATGGCTACACCTTC.

The chain has TRBV5-6 and TRBJ2-3; perhaps TRBD2 as D (7 bases). The V gene's germline CDR1 is SGHDT and CDR2 YYEEEE. The CDR3 is made up of 15 amino acids. The V end lost 4 bases, the J end lost 5 bases, and 17 bases lay between the germline ends. The CDR3 is CASSRKGGPGDTQYF. Written as DNA, the CDR3 is TGTGCCAGCAGCCGGAAGGGGGGGCCCGGAGATACGCAGTATTTT. Supplemented by reference TRBV5-6 and TRBJ2-3, the full variable domain reads DAGVTQSPTHLIKTRGQQVTLRCSPKSGHDTVSWYQQALGQGPQFIFQYYEEEERQRGNFPDRFSGHQFPNYSSELNVNALLLGDSALYLCASSRKGGPGDTQYFGPGTRLTVL.